This T cell receptor (beta chain) was profiled in a study of T-cell memory formation after mild COVID-19. This CDR3 comprises 13 residues. From germline, CDR1 is MDHEN and CDR2 SYDVKM. With 7 bases removed from V and 6 bases from J, the gap between germline ends came to 13 bases. A single record per CDR3 protein comes from TCRdb applying MiXCR to the 5' RACE reads. The data contain about 170,000 distinct CDR3 sequences, approximately 13% of them singletons. Sequencing was performed on PBMCs or a T cell subset sorted from them (not recorded which). The TCR originated in a man aged 18 to 35 who had mild COVID-19 (a few samples of this study predate the infection). Cell type and time point are not known. The chain combines TRBV28 with TRBJ2-4; D tentatively reads TRBD1 or TRBD2 (7 bases each). This CDR3 is CASTQGGRNIQYF. For the CDR3, the DNA is TGTGCCAGCACCCAGGGGGGGAGAAACATTCAGTACTTC.